This T cell receptor (beta chain) was recorded in a study of shared clonotypes between healthy human individuals. Turning to the study itself: Each donor's CD8 memory used one plate, CD8 naive two, each CD4 subset three.

CDR1 is SGHRS, CDR2 YFSETQ, per germline. The CDR3 runs 16 residues. The V and J ends lost 4 bases and 7 bases, in that order; junction bases with no gene match: 13. The authors divided CD4+ cells into CD45RA+ naive and CD45RA-negative memory subsets. As regards this clone: Its target is not known.

Sequencing used immunoSEQ multiplex PCR; TCRdb keeps in-frame clones, though not all of them. Among about 340,000 clones, 73% were seen once, and the ten largest hold roughly 10%. Study-level points and caveats: Among donors, the sharing of clonotypes was expected to be influenced by sequencing depth.

This sequence was found in a young man in good health. Sample: memory CD4+ T cells sorted from blood. Documented subset: CD45RA-negative fraction. The rearrangement links TRBV5-1 to TRBJ2-1; 8 bases fit TRBD2. The CDR3 nucleotides read TGCGCCAGCAGCATGGTAGCGGGACCTGGGGGGAATGAGCAGTTCTTC. Protein: CASSMVAGPGGNEQFF.